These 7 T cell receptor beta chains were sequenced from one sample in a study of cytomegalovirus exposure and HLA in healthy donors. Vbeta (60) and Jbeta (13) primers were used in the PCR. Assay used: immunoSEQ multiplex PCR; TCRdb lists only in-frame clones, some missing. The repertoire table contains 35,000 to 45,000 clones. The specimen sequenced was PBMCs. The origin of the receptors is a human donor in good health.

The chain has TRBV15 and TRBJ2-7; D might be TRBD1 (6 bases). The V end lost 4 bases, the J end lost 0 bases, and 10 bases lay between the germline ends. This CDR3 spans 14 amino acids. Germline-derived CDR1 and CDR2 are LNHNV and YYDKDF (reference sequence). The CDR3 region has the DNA TGTGCCACCAGCACCTTACAGGGCTCCTACGAGCAGTACTTC. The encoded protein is CATSTLQGSYEQYF.

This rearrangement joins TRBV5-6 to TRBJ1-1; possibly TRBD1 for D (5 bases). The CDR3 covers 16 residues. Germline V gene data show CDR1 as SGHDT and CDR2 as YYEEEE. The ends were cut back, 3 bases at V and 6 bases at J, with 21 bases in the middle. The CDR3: CASSSLSAGWRAEAFF. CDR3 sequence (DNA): TGTGCCAGCAGCTCCCTTTCGGCAGGGTGGAGGGCTGAAGCTTTCTTT.

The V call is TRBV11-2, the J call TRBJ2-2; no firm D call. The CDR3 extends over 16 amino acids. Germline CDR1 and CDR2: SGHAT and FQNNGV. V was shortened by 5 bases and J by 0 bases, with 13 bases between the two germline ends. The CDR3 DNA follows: TGTGCCAGCAGCCTAAGGTTACAGCCGAACACCGGGGAGCTGTTTTTT. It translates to CASSLRLQPNTGELFF. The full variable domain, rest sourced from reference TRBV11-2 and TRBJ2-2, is EAGVAQSPRYKIIEKRQSVAFWCNPISGHATLYWYQQILGQGPKLLIQFQNNGVVDDSQLPKDRFSAERLKGVDSTLKIQPAKLEDSAVYLCASSLRLQPNTGELFFGEGSRLTVL.

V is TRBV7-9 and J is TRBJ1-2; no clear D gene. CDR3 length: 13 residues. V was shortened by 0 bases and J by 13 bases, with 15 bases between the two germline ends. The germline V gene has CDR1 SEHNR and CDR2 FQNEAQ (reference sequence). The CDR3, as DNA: TGTGCCAGCAGCTTAGCGCCGTCCGGGGAGATCACCTTC. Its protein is CASSLAPSGEITF. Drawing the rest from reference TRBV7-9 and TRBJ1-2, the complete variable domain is DTGVSQNPRHKITKRGQNVTFRCDPISEHNRLYWYRQTLGQGPEFLTYFQNEAQLEKSRLLSDRFSAERPKGSFSTLEIQRTEQGDSAMYLCASSLAPSGEITFGSGTRLTVV.

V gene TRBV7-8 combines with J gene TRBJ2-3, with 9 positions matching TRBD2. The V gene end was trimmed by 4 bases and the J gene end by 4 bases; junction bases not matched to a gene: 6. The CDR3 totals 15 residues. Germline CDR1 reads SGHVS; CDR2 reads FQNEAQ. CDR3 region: CASSSSRGGSDTQYF. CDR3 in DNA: TGTGCCAGCAGCTCATCGCGGGGGGGCTCAGATACGCAGTATTTT.

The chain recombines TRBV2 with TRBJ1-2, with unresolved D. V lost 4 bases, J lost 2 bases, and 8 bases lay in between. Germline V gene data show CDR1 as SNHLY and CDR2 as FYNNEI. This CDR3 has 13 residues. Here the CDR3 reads CASSGTGNYGYTF. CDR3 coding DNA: TGTGCCAGCAGTGGGACGGGGAACTATGGCTACACCTTC. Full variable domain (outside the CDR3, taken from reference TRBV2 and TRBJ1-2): EPEVTQTPSHQVTQMGQEVILRCVPISNHLYFYWYRQILGQKVEFLVSFYNNEISEKSEIFDDQFSVERPDGSNFTLKIRSTKLEDSAMYFCASSGTGNYGYTFGSGTRLTVV.

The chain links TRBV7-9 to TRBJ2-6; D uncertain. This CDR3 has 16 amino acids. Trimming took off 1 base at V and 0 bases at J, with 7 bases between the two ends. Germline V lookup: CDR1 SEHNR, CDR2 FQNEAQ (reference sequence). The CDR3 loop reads CASSLGGSSGANVLTF. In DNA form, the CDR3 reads TGTGCCAGCAGCTTAGGAGGCAGCTCTGGGGCCAACGTCCTGACTTTC.